A single sample gave rise to the 32 T cell receptor beta chains below, sequenced in a study of blood T cell repertoires in COVID-19. The assay was immunoSEQ multiplex PCR, and TCRdb's table has in-frame clones only and misses some. The repertoire has tens of thousands of clones, more than 70% of them found once; the top ten carry less than 30%. The sequenced material came from peripheral blood. Source of these receptors: an elderly woman with acute or convalescent COVID-19.

The V call is TRBV5-4, the J call TRBJ2-7, with 12 bases that match TRBD2. J gave up 0 bases and V 3 bases, and 1 base lay outside the gene matches. Per germline, CDR1 SGHNT and CDR2 YYREEE (reference sequence). The CDR3 length is 15 residues. This CDR3 is CASSSLAGGSYEQYF. The DNA for the CDR3 is TGTGCCAGCAGCTCACTAGCGGGGGGCTCCTACGAGCAGTACTTC.

On this clone itself: Compared with germline, one end of the junction differs, possibly owing to a read error. This chain uses TRBV30 with TRBJ1-1, with 7 bases matching TRBD1. This CDR3 is built from 12 residues. CDR1 GTSNPN and CDR2 SVGIG come from the germline V gene (reference sequence). The CDR3 DNA reads TGTGCCGGGAGCCTCGGACAGGCCCGAGCTTTCTTT. Residues: CAGSLGQARAFF.

V is TRBV20-1 and J is TRBJ1-2, with D uncertain. This CDR3 region has 11 residues. V lost 6 bases, J lost 6 bases, and 11 bases lay in between. In germline, CDR1 is DFQATT, CDR2 SNEGSKA (reference sequence). The CDR3 sequence: CSATPGNGYTF. CDR3 coding DNA: TGCAGTGCCACCCCGGGGAATGGCTACACCTTC.

The chain combines TRBV5-1 with TRBJ2-2, with D possibly matching TRBD1 (6 bases). Germline-derived CDR1 and CDR2 are SGHRS and YFSETQ. V was cut by 3 bases and J by 0 bases, with 12 bases left in between. This CDR3 has 16 amino acids. Here the CDR3 DNA reads TGCGCCAGCAGCTGGGGGCGAGAAGCGAACACCGGGGAGCTGTTTTTT. This translates into CASSWGREANTGELFF. The variable domain in full, with the rest retrieved from reference TRBV5-1 and TRBJ2-2, is KAGVTQTPRYLIKTRGQQVTLSCSPISGHRSVSWYQQTPGQGLQFLFEYFSETQRNKGNFPGRFSGRQFSNSRSEMNVSTLELGDSALYLCASSWGREANTGELFFGEGSRLTVL.

The chain carries TRBV19 and TRBJ2-5, with a possible D match to TRBD2 (5 bases). Germline V lookup: CDR1 LNHDA, CDR2 SQIVND (reference sequence). This CDR3 is built from 13 residues. V shed 6 bases and J shed 0 bases, with 8 bases lying between them. The CDR3 nucleotides are TGTGCCAGTAGCGGACTGAACCAAGAGACCCAGTACTTC. Protein product: CASSGLNQETQYF.

The V call is TRBV7-2, the J call TRBJ2-1; D may be TRBD2 (7 bases). Trimming removed 1 base from V and 9 bases from J, with 19 bases in between. The CDR3 runs 16 residues. CDR1 and CDR2 (germline): SGHTA, FQGNSA. The CDR3 sequence is CASSLDSGGRLVEQFF. Here the CDR3 DNA reads TGTGCCAGCAGCTTAGATTCGGGGGGCCGGTTGGTTGAGCAGTTCTTC.

J is TRBJ2-5 and V is TRBV19; TRBD2 matches at 8 bases. Germline CDR1 is LNHDA and CDR2 is SQIVND (reference sequence). The CDR3 is 14 amino acids. V was pared by 7 bases and J by 2 bases, with 6 bases of the junction left unmatched. The CDR3, as DNA: TGTGCCAGTATGAGCGGGAGCGATCAAGAGACCCAGTACTTC. Protein: CASMSGSDQETQYF.

J is TRBJ1-2 and V is TRBV11-2; 7 positions match TRBD1. This CDR3 is built from 13 residues. V was clipped by 5 bases and J by 3 bases; unmatched bases: 3. Germline V gene sequence: CDR1 SGHAT, CDR2 FQNNGV. The CDR3 coding sequence is TGTGCCAGCAGCGCAGGGGGGCACTATGGCTACACCTTC. Its translation is CASSAGGHYGYTF.

J is TRBJ1-2 and V is TRBV28; a weak D match, TRBD1 (5 bases). V was cut by 10 bases and J by 6 bases, with 24 bases left in between. CDR3 length equals 15 residues. Germline CDR1 and CDR2: MDHEN and SYDVKM. The CDR3 loop reads CATLGGGKSFNGYTF. CDR3 in DNA: TGTGCCACCCTGGGGGGAGGGAAAAGTTTCAATGGCTACACCTTC.

In its sample, this clone was seen a few times. This chain joins TRBV4-1 and TRBJ1-6; a weak D match, TRBD1 (6 bases). Trimming removed 4 bases from V and 6 bases from J, with 10 bases in between. This CDR3 is built from 14 residues. In germline, CDR1 is MGHRA, CDR2 YSYEKL. The CDR3 is CASSRTATNSPLHF. DNA of the CDR3: TGCGCCAGCAGCCGGACAGCCACTAATTCACCCCTCCACTTT.

The J gene is TRBJ2-1, the V gene TRBV2; D unresolved. CDR1 and CDR2 from the germline V gene are SNHLY and FYNNEI. The CDR3 runs 12 residues. Between the trimmed V and J ends, which lost 4 bases and 4 bases, there was a span of 5 bases. CDR3 coding DNA: TGTGCCAGCAGTGGAGGTTACAATGAGCAGTTCTTC. Translated: CASSGGYNEQFF.

This chain joins TRBV10-3 and TRBJ2-5, with D possibly being TRBD1 (6 bases). V lost 3 bases to trimming and J lost 1 base, with 9 bases between them. This CDR3 region has 14 residues. The germline gives CDR1 ENHRY, CDR2 SYGVKD. CDR3 region: CAISEGRGQETQYF. The CDR3 DNA follows: TGTGCCATCAGTGAAGGCAGGGGCCAAGAGACCCAGTACTTC.

The gene calls are TRBV7-6 and TRBJ2-7; 10 nucleotides agree with TRBD1. The CDR3 totals 17 residues. V gave up 1 base and J gave up 6 bases; unmatched junction bases: 12. CDR1 is SGHVS, CDR2 FNYEAQ, per germline. The DNA of the CDR3 is TGTGCCAGCAGCTTAGATATCCGGGACAGGGGAATTTGCGAGCAGTACTTC. Translated, it gives CASSLDIRDRGICEQYF.

The chain is built from TRBV19 and TRBJ2-1; 9 nucleotides align to TRBD2. Trimming cost V 8 bases and J 5 bases; bases outside gene matches: 13. This CDR3 spans 16 amino acids. Germline V lookup: CDR1 LNHDA, CDR2 SQIVND (reference sequence). DNA for the CDR3: TGTGCCAGTTCGGCGAGAAAGCGGGGGGATCACAATGAGCAGTTCTTC. Translated, it gives CASSARKRGDHNEQFF.

The chain carries TRBV10-3 and TRBJ2-1, with 12 positions matching TRBD2. CDR3 length equals 17 residues. With 3 bases clipped from V and 7 bases from J, the junction kept 10 bases outside the gene matches. Germline V gives CDR1 ENHRY, CDR2 SYGVKD. This CDR3 reads CAISDPRLAGGQNEQFF. The CDR3 coding sequence is TGTGCCATCAGTGACCCCCGGCTAGCGGGGGGGCAAAATGAGCAGTTCTTC.

The chain carries TRBV2 and TRBJ2-5, with D perhaps TRBD1 (5 bases). The germline V gene encodes CDR1 SNHLY and CDR2 FYNNEI. V lost 8 bases and J 2 bases, leaving 12 bases between the germline ends. The CDR3 extends over 13 amino acids. The CDR3 region is CASGSTEQETQYF. CDR3 sequence (DNA): TGTGCCAGCGGGTCGACAGAACAAGAGACCCAGTACTTC. Together with reference TRBV2 and TRBJ2-5, the CDR3 gives the full variable domain: EPEVTQTPSHQVTQMGQEVILRCVPISNHLYFYWYRQILGQKVEFLVSFYNNEISEKSEIFDDQFSVERPDGSNFTLKIRSTKLEDSAMYFCASGSTEQETQYFGPGTRLLVL.

The chain combines TRBV3-1 (or the pseudogene TRBV3-2) with TRBJ2-1, with 10 positions matching TRBD1. CDR3 size: 17 residues. V shed 5 bases, J shed 7 bases, and the junction held 14 bases outside the gene matches. CDR1 is LGHDT, CDR2 YNNKEL, per germline (reference sequence). CDR3 DNA sequence: TGTGCCAGCAGCTGGGGGCCCGGGACAGGGGATCTAAATGAGCAGTTCTTC. It translates to CASSWGPGTGDLNEQFF.

The chain has TRBV28 and TRBJ1-2; D gene unclear. CDR3 size: 13 residues. V was pared by 5 bases and J by 8 bases, with 15 bases between. Germline V gene lookup returns CDR1 MDHEN and CDR2 SYDVKM. The CDR3 region is CASSLPGRQGYTF. The DNA for the CDR3 is TGTGCCAGCAGTCTCCCGGGAAGGCAGGGCTACACCTTC.

The CDR3 DNA reads as TGTGCCAGCAGTGAAGACAGGATCTATGGCTACACCTTC. Its protein is CASSEDRIYGYTF. The chain uses TRBV2 and TRBJ1-2; D is possibly TRBD1 (5 bases). The CDR3 runs 13 residues. Germline assignment: CDR1 SNHLY and CDR2 FYNNEI. Between the trimmed V and J ends, which lost 1 base and 4 bases, there was a span of 7 bases.

The chain is built from TRBV5-1 and TRBJ2-7; tentative D call: TRBD1 (6 bases). The CDR3 totals 15 residues. CDR1 SGHRS and CDR2 YFSETQ come from the germline V gene. V lost 4 bases and J lost 1, with 15 bases in between. The CDR3 protein is CASSPRQDVSYEQYF. Written as DNA, the CDR3 is TGCGCCAGCAGCCCCAGACAGGATGTTTCCTACGAGCAGTACTTC.

The V and J genes are TRBV30 and TRBJ1-2, with D unclear. The length of the CDR3 is 12 residues. Trimming pared 0 bases from V and 8 bases from J, leaving 10 bases between. CDR1 GTSNPN and CDR2 SVGIG come from the germline V gene (reference sequence). CDR3 region: CAWSVSGVGYTF. CDR3 coding DNA: TGTGCCTGGAGTGTTTCCGGGGTAGGCTACACCTTC.

The chain recombines TRBV11-3 with TRBJ2-7; 8 bases match TRBD1. The CDR3 sequence is 15 residues long. Germline V gene lookup returns CDR1 SGHNT and CDR2 YENEEA. Trimming at V came to 5 bases and at J to 0 bases, leaving 6 bases not matched to a gene. CDR3: CASSHGQGGSYEQYF. The DNA for the CDR3 is TGTGCCAGCAGCCACGGACAGGGAGGCTCCTACGAGCAGTACTTC.

This clone was seen just once. The chain uses TRBV5-1 and TRBJ2-3; maybe TRBD1 (6 bases). V lost 7 bases to trimming and J lost 2 bases, with 14 bases between them. This CDR3 is built from 14 residues. The germline V gene encodes CDR1 SGHRS and CDR2 YFSETQ. CDR3 DNA sequence: TGCGCCAGCGCCTTAAGGGGACACACAGATACGCAGTATTTT. Translation: CASALRGHTDTQYF.

This chain joins TRBV6-5 and TRBJ2-5; D might be TRBD1 (6 bases). The CDR3 totals 13 residues. Trimming took 4 bases from V and 4 from J, leaving 10 bases between them. Germline V gene data show CDR1 as MNHEY and CDR2 as SVGAGI. In nucleotides, the CDR3 is TGTGCCAGCAGTTTCAGGGGTGGAGAGACCCAGTACTTC. Translated: CASSFRGGETQYF.

The gene calls are TRBV2 and TRBJ2-7, with D uncertain. Deletions cut 4 bases from V and 0 bases from J, with 10 bases between. The CDR3 length is 14 residues. Looked up from germline, CDR1 is SNHLY and CDR2 is FYNNEI. The CDR3 protein is CASSAEPVSYEQYV. The CDR3 nucleotides are TGTGCCAGCAGTGCTGAACCAGTCTCCTACGAGCAGTACGTC.

V and J are TRBV3-1 (or the pseudogene TRBV3-2) and TRBJ2-1; TRBD2 matches at 12 bases. There are 14 residues in the CDR3. CDR1 and CDR2 (germline): LGHDT, YNNKEL (reference sequence). V was pared by 4 bases and J by 7 bases, with 2 bases of the junction left unmatched. CDR3 in DNA: TGTGCCAGCAGCCGTGGACTAGCGGGGAATGAGCAGTTCTTC. It is translated as CASSRGLAGNEQFF.

This chain uses TRBV6-6 with TRBJ1-2; weak D call: TRBD1 (5 bases). CDR3 length: 16 residues. The germline V gene has CDR1 MNHNY and CDR2 SVGAGI (reference sequence). The germline V and J ends were trimmed by 4 bases and 2 bases, with 17 bases remaining between them. This CDR3 reads CASSLSPRGENYGYTF. CDR3 coding DNA: TGTGCCAGCAGTTTATCCCCCCGGGGGGAGAACTATGGCTACACCTTC.

V is TRBV18 and J is TRBJ2-2; TRBD1 might be the D (6 bases). Germline loops: CDR1 KGHSH, CDR2 LQKENI. V gave up 6 bases and J gave up 0 bases, with 8 bases separating them. The CDR3 consists of 14 residues. CDR3 coding DNA: TGTGCCAGCTCCGACAGGTCGAACACCGGGGAGCTGTTTTTT. Encoded protein: CASSDRSNTGELFF.

The chain links TRBV14 to TRBJ2-1, with D possibly TRBD1 on 5 matching bases. This CDR3 contains 13 residues. CDR1 SGHDN and CDR2 FVKESK come from the germline V gene. The V end lost 1 base, the J end lost 10 bases, and 11 bases lay between the germline ends. The CDR3 reads CASSQAPRTEQFF. The CDR3 DNA reads TGTGCCAGCAGCCAAGCTCCCAGGACAGAGCAGTTCTTC. Using reference TRBV14 and TRBJ2-1 for the parts outside the CDR3, the full variable domain is EAGVTQFPSHSVIEKGQTVTLRCDPISGHDNLYWYRRVMGKEIKFLLHFVKESKQDESGMPNNRFLAERTGGTYSTLKVQPAELEDSGVYFCASSQAPRTEQFFGPGTRLTVL.

J is TRBJ2-3 and V is TRBV5-1; TRBD2 aligns across 8 bases. Germline CDR1 is SGHRS and CDR2 is YFSETQ. The ends lost 3 bases at V and 3 bases at J; junction bases unmatched: 9. CDR3 length equals 16 residues. The CDR3 is CASSSPGGVGTDTQYF. DNA for the CDR3: TGCGCCAGCAGCTCCCCCGGGGGGGTGGGAACAGATACGCAGTATTTT.

This chain links TRBV19 with TRBJ2-5; D might be TRBD2 (6 bases). CDR1 and CDR2 (germline): LNHDA, SQIVND (reference sequence). Trimming removed 3 bases at V and 3 bases at J, with 14 bases between. The CDR3 contains 15 residues. The CDR3 is CASSISGTVKETQYF. In DNA form, the CDR3 reads TGTGCCAGTAGTATTAGTGGGACTGTAAAAGAGACCCAGTACTTC. Variable domain in full (rest from reference TRBV19 and TRBJ2-5): DGGITQSPKYLFRKEGQNVTLSCEQNLNHDAMYWYRQDPGQGLRLIYYSQIVNDFQKGDIAEGYSVSREKKESFPLTVTSAQKNPTAFYLCASSISGTVKETQYFGPGTRLLVL.

The chain joins TRBV2 to TRBJ2-7; maybe TRBD1 (5 bases). CDR3 length equals 12 residues. V gave up 6 bases and J gave up 2 bases, with 8 bases separating them. Germline V CDR1 and CDR2: SNHLY, FYNNEI. The CDR3 nucleotides are TGTGCCAGCAGACAGGAAGCCTACGAGCAGTACTTC. Protein product: CASRQEAYEQYF.